The 21 T cell receptor beta chains listed next were all sequenced from one sample in a study of Graves' ophthalmopathy and Graves' hyperthyroidism. The authors amplified TCR beta CDR3 regions, and they did so from RNA transcripts for repertoire sequencing. HTBI-primed RT-PCR formed the first round, and a multiplex PCR formed the second. One entry per CDR3 protein results from TCRdb running MiXCR on the multiplex PCR reads. The sample records about 600,000 distinct CDR3 sequences, roughly 40% being singletons. The sequenced sample consisted of peripheral blood or thyroid tissue (not recorded which). Every receptor here comes from an adult man with Graves' hyperthyroidism.

This clonotype was recorded at least ten times. This CDR3 reads CASSEPGTGGYEQYF. The CDR3 nucleotides read TGTGCCAGCAGCGAACCCGGGACAGGGGGCTACGAGCAGTACTTC. The J gene is TRBJ2-7, the V gene TRBV7-8; 11 nucleotides agree with TRBD1. Germline CDR1 and CDR2: SGHVS and FQNEAQ. Trimming removed 5 bases from V and 3 bases from J; junction bases left unmatched: 6. This CDR3 is built from 15 residues. Full variable domain (rest looked up from reference TRBV7-8 and TRBJ2-7): GAGVSQSPRYKVAKRGQDVALRCDPISGHVSLFWYQQALGQGPEFLTYFQNEAQLDKSGLPSDRFFAERPEGSVSTLKIQRTQQEDSAVYLCASSEPGTGGYEQYFGPGTRLTVT.

In this sample, this clonotype turned up many times. V usage is TRBV7-9 and J usage is TRBJ1-1; D not certain. In germline, CDR1 is SEHNR, CDR2 FQNEAQ (reference sequence). The CDR3 has 15 amino acids. The V and J ends lost 2 bases and 0 bases respectively, with 10 bases between them. This CDR3 is CASSLSGSMNTEAFF. In DNA form, the CDR3 reads TGTGCCAGCAGCTTATCGGGTAGTATGAACACTGAAGCTTTCTTT.

This CDR3 is CASKEGRTGAYTF. As DNA, the CDR3 is TGTGCCAGCAAAGAAGGCAGGACAGGGGCCTACACCTTC. The chain recombines TRBV2 with TRBJ1-2; 9 bases are a match to TRBD1. The CDR3 totals 13 residues. From germline, CDR1 is SNHLY and CDR2 FYNNEI. J lost 10 bases, V lost 7 bases, and 10 bases had no gene match.

In this sample, this clonotype turned up many times. The chain joins TRBV10-3 to TRBJ1-1; D uncertain. Trimming shortened V by 0 bases and J by 6 bases, and 11 bases separated the two germline ends. The CDR3 has 14 residues. Germline loops: CDR1 ENHRY, CDR2 SYGVKD. CDR3 DNA sequence: TGTGCCATCAGTGAGTCGATATTAAGGCCTGAAGCTTTCTTT. As protein: CAISESILRPEAFF.

In its sample, this clonotype was seen many times. V is TRBV2 and J is TRBJ1-2, with D possibly matching TRBD1 (6 bases). The CDR3 is made up of 12 amino acids. Trimming took 6 bases from V and 6 from J, leaving 11 bases between them. In germline, CDR1 is SNHLY, CDR2 FYNNEI. The CDR3 protein is CASRRGIHGYTF. The DNA of the CDR3 is TGTGCCAGCAGGAGGGGGATTCATGGCTACACCTTC.

The chain is built from TRBV20-1 and TRBJ1-5; 10 bases line up with TRBD1. V shed 5 bases, J shed 2 bases, and the junction held 6 bases outside the gene matches. The length of the CDR3 is 15 residues. The germline V gene has CDR1 DFQATT and CDR2 SNEGSKA (reference sequence). The CDR3 loop is CSAQGTGDGNQPQHF. The CDR3 DNA sequence: TGCAGTGCTCAAGGGACAGGGGATGGCAATCAGCCCCAGCATTTT.

This clonotype occurred once. The chain couples TRBV11-2 to TRBJ2-7, with D perhaps matching TRBD1 (6 bases). Germline CDR1 is SGHAT and CDR2 is FQNNGV. V was pared by 6 bases and J by 2 bases, with 20 bases between. The CDR3 consists of 16 residues. The CDR3 DNA sequence: TGTGCCAGCAGGACTTTCCCTTCTAGGGGGACCTACGAGCAGTACTTC. This gives the protein CASRTFPSRGTYEQYF.

There are many counts of this clonotype. This rearrangement joins TRBV20-1 to TRBJ2-7; D may be TRBD2 (5 bases). The CDR3 loop spans 13 amino acids. Trimming took 3 bases from V and 0 from J, leaving 9 bases between them. CDR1 is DFQATT, CDR2 SNEGSKA, per germline (reference sequence). The CDR3, as DNA: TGCAGTGCTAGGAGCGGAAGCTCCTACGAGCAGTACTTC. Protein sequence: CSARSGSSYEQYF.

V and J are TRBV6-1 and TRBJ1-5; 10 positions agree with TRBD1. Germline V lookup: CDR1 MNHNS, CDR2 SASEGT. Unmatched junction bases numbered 11, after V lost 6 bases and J lost 9 bases. The CDR3 has 15 residues. For the CDR3, the DNA is TGTGCCAGCAGCCAAGGGGACAGGGGTGATCGGCCCCAGCATTTT. This gives the protein CASSQGDRGDRPQHF.

This clonotype was picked up a small number of times. V and J are TRBV27 and TRBJ2-7; 13 bases align to TRBD2. The germline V gene encodes CDR1 MNHEY and CDR2 SMNVEV (reference sequence). The CDR3 contains 17 residues. V trimming: 5 bases; J trimming: 6 bases; junction bases outside the gene matches: 13. The CDR3 DNA is TGTGCCAGCAGTGGCATCTGGACTAGCGGGAGTCGCGTCGAGCAGTACTTC. This gives the protein CASSGIWTSGSRVEQYF.

J is TRBJ1-1 and V is TRBV19, with D uncertain. Germline CDR1 LNHDA, CDR2 SQIVND (reference sequence). The CDR3 covers 14 residues. Deletions cut 5 bases from V and 5 bases from J, with 15 bases between. The CDR3 region is CASSLLSPGTEAFF. CDR3 DNA sequence: TGTGCCAGTAGTCTTCTATCTCCCGGGACTGAAGCTTTCTTT.

This sequence joins TRBV7-9 and TRBJ2-5; 9 positions match TRBD1. The closer fit of TRBJ2-1 to the DNA end suggests the J call may be wrong. CDR1 and CDR2 from the germline V gene are SEHNR and FQNEAQ (reference sequence). The CDR3 length is 15 residues. The CDR3 sequence is CASSFGDREGNEQFF. The CDR3 DNA reads TGTGCCAGCAGCTTCGGGGACAGGGAGGGGAATGAGCAGTTCTTC.

In its sample, this clonotype was seen many times. The chain recombines TRBV14 with TRBJ2-7; D not certain. Trimming cost V 0 bases and J 7 bases, with 10 bases left between them. The CDR3 is made up of 13 amino acids. Germline-derived CDR1 and CDR2 are SGHDN and FVKESK. This CDR3 reads CASSQEGRDEQYF. The DNA for the CDR3 is TGTGCCAGCAGCCAAGAAGGTAGGGATGAGCAGTACTTC.

This clonotype came up many times. The genes are TRBV2 and TRBJ2-2; a possible D gene is TRBD1 (6 bases). The V end lost 7 bases, the J end lost 0 bases, and 9 bases lay between the germline ends. The CDR3 spans 14 residues. In germline, CDR1 is SNHLY, CDR2 FYNNEI. CDR3 residues: CASIGQSNTGELFF. The CDR3 region has the DNA TGTGCCAGCATAGGACAGTCGAACACCGGGGAGCTGTTTTTT.

This clonotype was observed a handful of times. This chain joins TRBV12-5 and TRBJ1-1, with 9 bases identical to TRBD1. This CDR3 has 16 residues. V shed 6 bases, J shed 0 bases, and the junction held 8 bases outside the gene matches. Per germline, CDR1 LGHNT and CDR2 FRNRAP. The CDR3, as DNA: TGTGCTAGTGGAGCCCGACAGGGGGTGTTGAACACTGAAGCTTTCTTT. This encodes CASGARQGVLNTEAFF.

This clonotype has at least ten counts. V and J are TRBV9 and TRBJ1-2; D gene unclear. The CDR3 length is 15 residues. CDR1 and CDR2 (germline): SGDLS, YYNGEE. V lost 0 bases and J lost 2, with 11 bases in between. In DNA form, the CDR3 reads TGTGCCAGCAGCGTAGGCATAGAGGTAAACTATGGCTACACCTTC. It is translated as CASSVGIEVNYGYTF.

This clonotype appeared many times. The chain couples TRBV7-8 to TRBJ1-1; 10 bases align to TRBD1. The CDR3 runs 15 residues. Losses at the gene ends were 5 bases for V and 0 bases for J; bases not matched to a gene: 3. From germline, CDR1 is SGHVS and CDR2 FQNEAQ. For the CDR3, the DNA is TGTGCCAGCAGCCCTGGGACAGGGGTGAACACTGAAGCTTTCTTT. Amino acids: CASSPGTGVNTEAFF.

Worth noting for this clonotype: The missing conserved phenylalanine or tryptophan at the end of this CDR3 makes a read error likely. The DNA is left out, because the CDR3 cannot be placed on it with certainty; the CDR3 is given as TCRdb lists it. V and J are TRBV29-1 and TRBJ1-1. Germline-derived CDR1 and CDR2 are SQVTM and ANQGSEA. Ends included, the CDR3 has 8 residues. The CDR3 sequence: CSVEGFYD.

This clonotype was observed at least ten times. The genes are TRBV7-9 and TRBJ1-5, with D perhaps TRBD1 (6 bases). Germline CDR1 reads SEHNR; CDR2 reads FQNEAQ (reference sequence). The CDR3 consists of 14 residues. Deletions cut 4 bases from V and 4 bases from J, with 11 bases between. The CDR3 loop is CASSSGGPNQPQHF. CDR3 DNA: TGTGCCAGCAGCTCCGGGGGCCCTAATCAGCCCCAGCATTTT. The variable domain in full, with the rest retrieved from reference TRBV7-9 and TRBJ1-5, is DTGVSQNPRHKITKRGQNVTFRCDPISEHNRLYWYRQTLGQGPEFLTYFQNEAQLEKSRLLSDRFSAERPKGSFSTLEIQRTEQGDSAMYLCASSSGGPNQPQHFGDGTRLSIL.

This clonotype came up many times. The genes are TRBV5-1 and TRBJ2-7, with D unresolved. This CDR3 is built from 11 residues. Germline V gene data show CDR1 as SGHRS and CDR2 as YFSETQ. Trimming stripped 2 bases from V and 5 bases from J, with 5 bases between. CDR3 in amino acids: CASSFQNEQYF. CDR3 bases: TGCGCCAGCAGCTTCCAGAACGAGCAGTACTTC. The complete variable domain, with remaining parts taken from reference TRBV5-1 and TRBJ2-7, reads KAGVTQTPRYLIKTRGQQVTLSCSPISGHRSVSWYQQTPGQGLQFLFEYFSETQRNKGNFPGRFSGRQFSNSRSEMNVSTLELGDSALYLCASSFQNEQYFGPGTRLTVT.

Only a few counts were recorded for this clonotype. The chain is built from TRBV2 and TRBJ2-5, with 8 bases matching TRBD1. The CDR3 extends over 13 amino acids. The germline CDR1 and CDR2 sequences are SNHLY and FYNNEI. V was clipped by 5 bases and J by 3 bases; unmatched bases: 2. The CDR3 loop is CASSSDREETQYF. In nucleotides, the CDR3 is TGTGCCAGCAGTTCGGACAGGGAAGAGACCCAGTACTTC.